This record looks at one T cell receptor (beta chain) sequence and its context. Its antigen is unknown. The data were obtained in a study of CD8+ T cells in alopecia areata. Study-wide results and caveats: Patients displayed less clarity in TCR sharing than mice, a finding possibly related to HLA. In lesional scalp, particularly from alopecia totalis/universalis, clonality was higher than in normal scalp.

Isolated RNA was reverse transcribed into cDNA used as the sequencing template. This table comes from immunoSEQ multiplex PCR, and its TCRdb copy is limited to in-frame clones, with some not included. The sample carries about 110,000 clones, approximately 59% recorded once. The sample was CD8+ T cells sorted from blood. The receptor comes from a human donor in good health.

CDR3 loop: CASSLSALSGYTF. The DNA for the CDR3 is TGTGCCAGCAGCTTGAGCGCGCTAAGTGGCTACACCTTC. The chain uses TRBV5-6 and TRBJ1-2; D is unresolved. The germline V gene encodes CDR1 SGHDT and CDR2 YYEEEE. Trimming shortened V by 1 base and J by 7 bases, and 11 bases separated the two germline ends. The CDR3 covers 13 residues. The whole variable domain, filled in from reference TRBV5-6 and TRBJ1-2, reads DAGVTQSPTHLIKTRGQQVTLRCSPKSGHDTVSWYQQALGQGPQFIFQYYEEEERQRGNFPDRFSGHQFPNYSSELNVNALLLGDSALYLCASSLSALSGYTFGSGTRLTVV.